Shown below are 10 T cell receptor beta chains from a single sample sequenced in a study of read filtering for tumor transcriptome and immune sequencing. This library used 300 to 450 ng RNA and molecular barcoded adaptors spanning alpha/delta and beta/gamma chains. TCRdb called the reads again in MiXCR, with one record for every CDR3 protein. The sample consists of tens of thousands of distinct CDR3 sequences, roughly 19% of them appearing once. Material: a population of CD138-negative cells sorted from bone marrow. The source of these receptors is a donor at least 40 years old with multiple myeloma.

This clonotype was recorded many times. The chain joins TRBV6-6 to TRBJ2-3, with D unresolved. This CDR3 region has 12 residues. The V gene's germline CDR1 is MNHNY and CDR2 SVGAGI (reference sequence). The V and J ends lost 5 bases and 4 bases respectively, with 7 bases between them. The CDR3 DNA is TGTGCCAGCAGTCCAGGCGCAGATACGCAGTATTTT. This sequence encodes CASSPGADTQYF.

On this clonotype itself: The likely explanation is a read error, given a far larger clone one base away. This likely comes from a read error, as the CDR3 has no conserved phenylalanine or tryptophan at its end. V and J are TRBV6-1 and TRBJ1-1, with D unclear. V was cut by 6 bases and J by 3 bases, with 17 bases left in between. The germline V gene encodes CDR1 MNHNS and CDR2 SASEGT. This CDR3 is 15 amino acids long. The DNA for the CDR3 is TGTGCCAGCAGCTCCCCCGAGGGTTGGGACACTGAAGCTTTCATT. Protein product: CASSSPEGWDTEAFI.

This clonotype was detected ten times or more. The chain uses TRBV7-3 and TRBJ2-1, with TRBD2 identical over 8 bases. The CDR3 sequence is 18 residues long. Trimming removed 7 bases from V and 1 base from J; junction bases left unmatched: 15. The germline V gene encodes CDR1 SGHTA and CDR2 FQGTGA. The CDR3 nucleotides read TGTGCCAGCACCAACCGGGGGGGCGGGGGAGGTTCCTACAATGAGCAGTTCTTC. Amino acid sequence: CASTNRGGGGGSYNEQFF.

This clonotype was recorded at least ten times. The rearrangement joins TRBV15 to TRBJ2-3; D may correspond to TRBD1 or TRBD2 (5 bases each). The CDR3 is made up of 17 amino acids. CDR1 is LNHNV, CDR2 YYDKDF, per germline (reference sequence). The V and J ends lost 2 bases and 2 bases respectively, with 17 bases between them. CDR3: CATSRPTSGRATDTQYF. The CDR3 DNA is TGTGCCACCAGCAGACCAACCTCGGGACGGGCCACAGATACGCAGTATTTT.

This clonotype has a count of ten or more. The chain employs TRBV7-2 and TRBJ2-1; maybe TRBD1 (6 bases). The V gene lost 4 bases and the J gene lost 10 bases, with 14 bases spanning the gap. The CDR3 length is 13 residues. From germline, CDR1 is SGHTA and CDR2 FQGNSA. In DNA form, the CDR3 reads TGTGCCAGCAGCTCAATATCCGACAGGGAGCAGTTCTTC. Its protein product is CASSSISDREQFF.

In this sample, this clonotype turned up once. This may arise from a read error, as a much more abundant clone is one base away. The V gene is TRBV20-1, the J gene TRBJ2-1, with a weak D call TRBD2 (6 bases). Germline CDR1 and CDR2: DFQATT and SNEGSKA (reference sequence). The CDR3 has 13 amino acids. In nucleotides, the CDR3 is TGCAGTGCTAGTAGCGGAGGTTCGGATGACCAGTTCTTC. The encoded protein is CSASSGGSDDQFF.

Worth noting for this clonotype: This is likely an artifact of a read error, given a far larger clone one base away. The chain employs TRBV7-9 and TRBJ1-6; D is possibly TRBD1 (5 bases). The CDR3 runs to 14 residues. The germline V gene has CDR1 SEHNR and CDR2 FQNEAQ (reference sequence). The CDR3 is CASSLNGAGTEAIF. CDR3 nucleotides: TGTGCCAGCAGCCTCAACGGGGCGGGTACTGAAGCTATCTTT.

This clonotype was detected many times. The chain joins TRBV7-3 to TRBJ1-6, with TRBD1 as a possible D gene (5 bases). CDR1 and CDR2 (germline): SGHTA, FQGTGA. The CDR3 covers 16 residues. The V gene lost 2 bases and the J gene lost 9 bases, with 17 bases spanning the gap. CDR3 DNA: TGTGCCAGCAGCTTAGCGCCGCGGAGGGGCGGTTCACCCCTCCACTTT. This gives the protein CASSLAPRRGGSPLHF.

This clonotype was seen at least ten times. V and J are TRBV7-2 and TRBJ2-5; 9 nucleotides agree with TRBD1. The CDR3 spans 16 residues. CDR1 SGHTA and CDR2 FQGNSA come from the germline V gene. Trimming cost V 4 bases and J 4 bases; bases outside gene matches: 10. CDR3 sequence reads: CASSSIPGQGAETQYF. CDR3 sequence (DNA): TGTGCCAGCAGCTCGATCCCGGGACAGGGAGCAGAGACCCAGTACTTC.

This chain links TRBV18 with TRBJ1-1; perhaps TRBD1 as D (5 bases). Germline V gives CDR1 KGHSH, CDR2 LQKENI. The CDR3 has 15 residues. Trimming cost V 8 bases and J 4 bases, with 20 bases left between them. CDR3 nucleotides: TGTGCCAGCCCCCCTCGCCAGGACAAAGCCACTGAAGCTTTCTTT. Its translation: CASPPRQDKATEAFF.